This T cell receptor beta chain was identified during a study of CXCR3-negative and CXCR3-positive naive CD8 T cells. Study findings and constraints: Against CXCR3-negative naive cells, CXCR3-positive naive cells showed more hydrophobic TRB CDR3s.

The libraries of TRB cDNA were constructed through 5' RACE using UMI labels. TCRdb re-called the 5' RACE reads; every CDR3 protein appears as one record, without DNA. The listing records 6,000 to 7,000 distinct CDR3 sequences. This clonotype is classed as medium-sized (0.01 to 0.1%) by frequency. Its antigen is unknown. Germline V CDR1 and CDR2: SGHTS, YDEGEE. This CDR3 region has 14 residues. Source material: naive CXCR3+ CD8+ T cells from blood. Subset denoted: CD45RO-CCR7+CD27+CD95- naive CD8+ T cells expressing CXCR3 (TNR3+). The chain links TRBV5-8 to TRBJ2-1; TCRdb's assignment of TRBD1 cannot be checked, as there is no DNA. The source is a human donor in good health. Some clones in this sample may be carry-over from other donors' samples. CDR3 region: CASSARDRHNEQFF.